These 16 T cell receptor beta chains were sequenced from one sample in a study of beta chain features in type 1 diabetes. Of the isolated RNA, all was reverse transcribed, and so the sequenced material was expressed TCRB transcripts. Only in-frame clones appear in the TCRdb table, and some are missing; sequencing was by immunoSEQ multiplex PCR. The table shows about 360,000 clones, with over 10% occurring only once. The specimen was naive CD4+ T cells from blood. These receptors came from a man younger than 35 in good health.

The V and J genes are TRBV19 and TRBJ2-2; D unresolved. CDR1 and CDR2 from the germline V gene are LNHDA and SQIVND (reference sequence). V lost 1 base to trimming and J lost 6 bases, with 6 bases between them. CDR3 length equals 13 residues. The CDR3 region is CASSIVSAGELFF. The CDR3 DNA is TGTGCCAGTAGTATAGTCTCGGCCGGGGAGCTGTTTTTT.

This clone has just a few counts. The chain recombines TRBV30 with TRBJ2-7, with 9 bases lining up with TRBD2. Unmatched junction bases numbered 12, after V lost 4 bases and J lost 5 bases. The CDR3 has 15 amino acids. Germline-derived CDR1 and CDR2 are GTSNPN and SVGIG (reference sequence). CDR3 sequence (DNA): TGTGCCTGGAAGGTCAGCGGGAGGCTCCTTCACGAGCAGTACTTC. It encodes CAWKVSGRLLHEQYF.

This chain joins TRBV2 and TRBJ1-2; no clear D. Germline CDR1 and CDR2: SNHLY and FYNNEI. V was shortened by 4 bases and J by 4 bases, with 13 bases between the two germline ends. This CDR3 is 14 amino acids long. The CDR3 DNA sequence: TGTGCCAGCAGTGTACTCGGTGGCGGCTATGGCTACACCTTC. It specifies CASSVLGGGYGYTF.

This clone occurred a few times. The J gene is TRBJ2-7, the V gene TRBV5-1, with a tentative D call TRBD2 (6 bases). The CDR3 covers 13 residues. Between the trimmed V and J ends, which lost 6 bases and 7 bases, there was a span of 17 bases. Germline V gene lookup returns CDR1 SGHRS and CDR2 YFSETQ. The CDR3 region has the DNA TGCGCCAGCAACCGGAGGGAAGGGGAGGAGCAGTACTTC. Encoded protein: CASNRREGEEQYF.

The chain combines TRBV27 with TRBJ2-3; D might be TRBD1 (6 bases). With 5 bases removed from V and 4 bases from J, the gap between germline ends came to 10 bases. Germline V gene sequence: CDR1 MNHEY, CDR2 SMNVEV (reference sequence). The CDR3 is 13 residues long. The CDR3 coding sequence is TGTGCCAGCAGTACAGGGTACGCAGATACGCAGTATTTT. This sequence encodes CASSTGYADTQYF.

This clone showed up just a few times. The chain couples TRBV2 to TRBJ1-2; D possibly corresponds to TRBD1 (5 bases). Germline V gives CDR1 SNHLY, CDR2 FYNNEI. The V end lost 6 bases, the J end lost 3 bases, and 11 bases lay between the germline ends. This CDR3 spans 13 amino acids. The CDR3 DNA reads TGTGCCAGCAGCAGACAGAATCACTATGGCTACACCTTC. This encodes CASSRQNHYGYTF.

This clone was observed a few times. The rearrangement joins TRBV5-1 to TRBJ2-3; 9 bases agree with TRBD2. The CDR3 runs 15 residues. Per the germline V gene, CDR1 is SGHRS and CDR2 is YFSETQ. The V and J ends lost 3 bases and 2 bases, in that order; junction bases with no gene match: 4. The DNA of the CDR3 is TGCGCCAGCAGCTCAGTAGCGGGGGTCACAGATACGCAGTATTTT. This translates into CASSSVAGVTDTQYF.

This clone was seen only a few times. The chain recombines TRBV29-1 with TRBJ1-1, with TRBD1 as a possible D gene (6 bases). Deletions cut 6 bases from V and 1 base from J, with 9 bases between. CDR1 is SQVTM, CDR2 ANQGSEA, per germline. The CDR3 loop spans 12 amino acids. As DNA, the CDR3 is TGCAGCGTCGACAGGACGAACACTGAAGCTTTCTTT. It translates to CSVDRTNTEAFF.

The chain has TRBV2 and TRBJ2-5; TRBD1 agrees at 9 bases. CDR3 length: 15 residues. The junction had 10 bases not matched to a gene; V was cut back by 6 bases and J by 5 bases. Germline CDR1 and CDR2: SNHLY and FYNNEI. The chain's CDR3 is CASRAGTGYRETQYF. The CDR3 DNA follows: TGTGCCAGCAGGGCCGGGACAGGGTATAGGGAGACCCAGTACTTC.

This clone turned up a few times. This CDR3 is CASSPGGGVTGELFF. Written as DNA, the CDR3 is TGTGCCAGCAGCCCGGGTGGCGGGGTCACCGGGGAGCTGTTTTTT. The chain carries TRBV11-2 and TRBJ2-2; possible D gene TRBD2, 6 bases. The V end lost 5 bases, the J end lost 4 bases, and 14 bases lay between the germline ends. This CDR3 has 15 residues. The germline CDR1 and CDR2 sequences are SGHAT and FQNNGV. The entire variable domain, with the rest obtained from reference TRBV11-2 and TRBJ2-2, is as follows: EAGVAQSPRYKIIEKRQSVAFWCNPISGHATLYWYQQILGQGPKLLIQFQNNGVVDDSQLPKDRFSAERLKGVDSTLKIQPAKLEDSAVYLCASSPGGGVTGELFFGEGSRLTVL.

The CDR3 loop is CASSMRQGGGSGANVLTF. For the CDR3, the DNA is TGTGCCAGCAGCATGCGACAGGGAGGAGGCTCTGGGGCCAACGTCCTGACTTTC. The chain couples TRBV9 to TRBJ2-6, with D tentatively TRBD1 (7 bases). V dropped 4 bases and J dropped 0 bases, with 17 bases sitting between them. The CDR3 has 18 residues. Germline lookup yields CDR1 SGDLS and CDR2 YYNGEE.

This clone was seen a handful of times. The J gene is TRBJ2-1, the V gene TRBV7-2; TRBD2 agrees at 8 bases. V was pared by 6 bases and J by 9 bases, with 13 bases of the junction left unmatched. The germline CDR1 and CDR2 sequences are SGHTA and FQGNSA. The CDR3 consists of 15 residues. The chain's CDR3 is CASSPMADGRGEQFF. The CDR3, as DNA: TGTGCCAGCAGTCCCATGGCGGACGGGAGGGGTGAGCAGTTCTTC.

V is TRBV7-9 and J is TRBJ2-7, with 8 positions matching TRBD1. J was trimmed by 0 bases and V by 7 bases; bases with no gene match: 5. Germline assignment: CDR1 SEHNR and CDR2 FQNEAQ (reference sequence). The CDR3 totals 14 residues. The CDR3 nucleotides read TGTGCCAGCAACGTCAGGGGGCCCTCCTACGAGCAGTACTTC. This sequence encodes CASNVRGPSYEQYF.

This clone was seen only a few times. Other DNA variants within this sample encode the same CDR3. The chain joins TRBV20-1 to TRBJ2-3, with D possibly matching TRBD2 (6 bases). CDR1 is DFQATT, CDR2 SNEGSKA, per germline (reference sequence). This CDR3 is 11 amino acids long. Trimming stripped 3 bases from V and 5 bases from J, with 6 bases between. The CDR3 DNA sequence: TGCAGTGCTAGCGGGGGAGATACGCAGTATTTT. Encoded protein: CSASGGDTQYF.

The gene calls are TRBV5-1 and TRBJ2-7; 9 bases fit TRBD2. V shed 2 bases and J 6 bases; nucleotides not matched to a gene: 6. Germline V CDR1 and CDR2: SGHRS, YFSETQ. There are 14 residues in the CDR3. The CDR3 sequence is CASSFPGLASEQYF. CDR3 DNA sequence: TGCGCCAGCAGCTTCCCGGGACTAGCAAGCGAGCAGTACTTC.

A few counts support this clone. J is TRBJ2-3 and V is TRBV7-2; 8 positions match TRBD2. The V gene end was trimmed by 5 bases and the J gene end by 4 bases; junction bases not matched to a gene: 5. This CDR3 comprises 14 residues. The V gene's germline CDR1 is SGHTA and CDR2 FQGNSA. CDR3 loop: CASSLSGGSDTQYF. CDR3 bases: TGTGCCAGCAGCCTGAGCGGGGGATCAGATACGCAGTATTTT.